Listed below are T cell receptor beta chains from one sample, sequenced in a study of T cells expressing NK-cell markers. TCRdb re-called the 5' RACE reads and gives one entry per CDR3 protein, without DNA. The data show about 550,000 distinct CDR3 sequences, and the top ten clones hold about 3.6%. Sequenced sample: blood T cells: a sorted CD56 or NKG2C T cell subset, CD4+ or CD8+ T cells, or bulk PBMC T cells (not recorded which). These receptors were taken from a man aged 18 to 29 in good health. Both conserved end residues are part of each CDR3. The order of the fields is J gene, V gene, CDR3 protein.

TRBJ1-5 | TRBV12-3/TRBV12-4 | CASSLKGTGVGGNQPQHF
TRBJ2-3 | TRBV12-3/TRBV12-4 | CASSLGLARDTQYF
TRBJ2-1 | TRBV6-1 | CASSPGTSGRFIINEQFF
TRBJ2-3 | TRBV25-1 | CASSGLDNTDTQYF
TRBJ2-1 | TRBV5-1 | CASSLTGEIRYEQFF
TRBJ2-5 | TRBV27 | CASSSEGGQETQYF
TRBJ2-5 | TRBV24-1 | CATSDFGPSGRRETQYF
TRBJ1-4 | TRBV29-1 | CSALDYNEKLFF
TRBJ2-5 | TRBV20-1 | CSASPAATRETQYF
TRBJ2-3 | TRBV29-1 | CSVVPGTSTDTQYF
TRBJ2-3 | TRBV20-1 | CSARGLDTDTQYF
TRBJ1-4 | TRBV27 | CASSLRVVVEKLFF
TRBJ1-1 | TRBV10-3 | CAISDPTGYNTEAFF
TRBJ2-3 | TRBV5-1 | CASSLGTSGRARDTQYF
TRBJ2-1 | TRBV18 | CASLRAEKSYNEQFF
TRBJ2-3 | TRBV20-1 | CSASNRLAESTDTQYF
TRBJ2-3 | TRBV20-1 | CSARDQIRSSTDTQYF
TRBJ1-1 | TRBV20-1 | CSAIVGGTEAFF
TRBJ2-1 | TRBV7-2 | CASSSGLAGINYNEQFF
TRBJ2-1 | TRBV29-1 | CSGASARTYEQFF
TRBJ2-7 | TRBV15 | CATSRDRWEEQYF
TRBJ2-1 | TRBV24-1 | CATGQGVRNEQFF
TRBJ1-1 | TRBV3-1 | CASSLNRGGQAFF
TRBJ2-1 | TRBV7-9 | CASSLAWAGAKDEQFF
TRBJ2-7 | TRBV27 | CASSSLKGSRGSEQYF
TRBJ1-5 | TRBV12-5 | CASGLKGSQPQHF
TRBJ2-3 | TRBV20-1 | CSAPRTSGRRPDTQYF
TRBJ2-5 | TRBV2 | CASRGLAGYPEETQYF
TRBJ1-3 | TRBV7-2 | CASATGTGSGNTIYF